Presented here are 28 T cell receptor beta chains from one specimen sequenced in a study of T cell changes during pregnancy in multiple sclerosis. TCRdb keeps only in-frame clones here, not all; method: immunoSEQ multiplex PCR. This sample has 76,000 or so clones, with 90% to 95% found just once. The sequences come from peripheral blood, collected in the second trimester of pregnancy. The receptors were sampled from a female donor in good health, enrolled as a control in a pregnancy study.

This rearrangement joins TRBV6-6 to TRBJ1-5, with TRBD1 matching over 7 bases. V dropped 0 bases and J dropped 7; count of bases not matched to a gene: 9. This CDR3 contains 16 residues. Germline loops: CDR1 MNHNY, CDR2 SVGAGI (reference sequence). CDR3 residues: CASSYSTGSGGQPQHF. The CDR3 DNA is TGTGCCAGCAGTTACTCGACAGGGAGCGGCGGACAGCCCCAGCATTTT.

The chain uses TRBV27 and TRBJ1-2, with D uncertain. Germline CDR1 and CDR2: MNHEY and SMNVEV (reference sequence). Trimming cost V 3 bases and J 8 bases, with 19 bases left between them. CDR3 length: 15 amino acids. This chain's CDR3 is CASSFRPIGVRGYTF. The CDR3, as DNA: TGTGCCAGCAGTTTCAGGCCTATCGGGGTTCGGGGCTACACCTTC.

This clone was seen once. V and J are TRBV19 and TRBJ1-4; TRBD1 agrees at 8 bases. With V trimmed by 4 bases and J by 7 bases, 5 bases remained unmatched. The CDR3 extends over 14 amino acids. Germline V gene sequence: CDR1 LNHDA, CDR2 SQIVND (reference sequence). CDR3 bases: TGTGCCAGTAGTACGACAGGGGTTGGTGAAAAACTGTTTTTT. It codes for CASSTTGVGEKLFF.

This CDR3 is CASSLGRSDTEAFF. The CDR3 nucleotides read TGTGCCAGCAGCTTAGGCCGGTCGGACACTGAAGCTTTCTTT. This sequence joins TRBV7-9 and TRBJ1-1, with unresolved D. The ends were cut back, 1 base at V and 3 bases at J, with 9 bases in the middle. CDR1 and CDR2 from the germline V gene are SEHNR and FQNEAQ (reference sequence). The CDR3 length is 14 residues.

The V call is TRBV20-1, the J call TRBJ1-2; no clear D. The V gene's germline CDR1 is DFQATT and CDR2 SNEGSKA (reference sequence). The CDR3 has 11 amino acids. Trimming left V 1 base short and J 4 bases short, with 4 bases between. CDR3 protein: CSARARYGYTF. The CDR3 DNA is TGCAGTGCTAGAGCCCGCTATGGCTACACCTTC.

The chain combines TRBV5-6 with TRBJ2-2; 7 bases line up with TRBD2. Unmatched junction bases numbered 9, after V lost 4 bases and J lost 6 bases. The CDR3 consists of 15 residues. Germline assignment: CDR1 SGHDT and CDR2 YYEEEE. CDR3 protein: CASSPRLAWSGELFF. CDR3 coding DNA: TGTGCCAGCAGCCCTCGACTAGCTTGGTCCGGGGAGCTGTTTTTT.

The V gene is TRBV12-5, the J gene TRBJ1-1; tentative D call: TRBD1 (5 bases). This CDR3 is built from 15 residues. V lost 1 base, J lost 1 base, and 10 bases lay in between. The germline gives CDR1 LGHNT, CDR2 FRNRAP. The CDR3 reads CASGLGIGGNTEAFF. The CDR3 DNA follows: TGTGCTAGTGGTTTGGGGATCGGGGGGAACACTGAAGCTTTCTTT.

The chain recombines TRBV27 with TRBJ1-2; 10 bases align to TRBD1. The V segment lost 4 bases and the J segment 8 bases; nucleotides outside the gene matches: 4. The CDR3 extends over 13 amino acids. Germline-derived CDR1 and CDR2 are MNHEY and SMNVEV (reference sequence). The CDR3 loop is CASSSGQGGGYTF. The DNA of the CDR3 is TGTGCCAGCAGTTCAGGACAGGGGGGAGGCTACACCTTC.

V and J are TRBV19 and TRBJ2-1, with 7 bases lining up with TRBD2. Germline V CDR1 and CDR2: LNHDA, SQIVND (reference sequence). Losses at the gene ends were 5 bases for V and 8 bases for J; bases not matched to a gene: 6. The CDR3 totals 13 residues. CDR3 residues: CASSAGLVDEQFF. CDR3 coding DNA: TGTGCCAGTAGTGCAGGACTAGTCGATGAGCAGTTCTTC.

CDR3 protein: CASRVDRGRNQPQHF. CDR3 nucleotide sequence: TGTGCCAGCAGGGTGGACAGGGGCCGAAATCAGCCCCAGCATTTT. The V and J genes are TRBV2 and TRBJ1-5, with 9 bases fitting TRBD1. The CDR3 loop spans 15 amino acids. V trimming: 6 bases; J trimming: 4 bases; junction bases outside the gene matches: 7. Germline CDR1 is SNHLY and CDR2 is FYNNEI.

The chain links TRBV5-8 to TRBJ1-1; tentative D call: TRBD1 (6 bases). Per the germline V gene, CDR1 is SGHTS and CDR2 is YDEGEE. The CDR3 loop spans 15 amino acids. Trimming pared 0 bases from V and 2 bases from J, leaving 11 bases between. In nucleotides, the CDR3 is TGTGCCAGCAGCTTGGTCGGGGGGCGAAACACTGAAGCTTTCTTT. It is translated as CASSLVGGRNTEAFF. Based on the CDR3 plus reference TRBV5-8 and TRBJ1-1, the full variable domain is EAGVTQSPTHLIKTRGQQATLRCSPISGHTSVYWYQQALGLGLQFLLWYDEGEERNRGNFPPRFSGRQFPNYSSELNVNALELEDSALYLCASSLVGGRNTEAFFGQGTRLTVV.

The J gene is TRBJ2-7, the V gene TRBV29-1, with unresolved D. Germline lookup yields CDR1 SQVTM and CDR2 ANQGSEA. V lost 7 bases and J lost 0, with 16 bases in between. The CDR3 contains 14 residues. The CDR3 loop reads CSALSGRSSYEQYF. The CDR3 DNA sequence: TGCAGCGCCCTATCCGGCCGGAGCTCCTACGAGCAGTACTTC.

The genes are TRBV7-2 and TRBJ2-2; 8 bases line up with TRBD2. V gave up 2 bases and J gave up 3 bases; unmatched junction bases: 11. Germline-derived CDR1 and CDR2 are SGHTA and FQGNSA. This CDR3 has 18 amino acids. The CDR3 DNA sequence: TGTGCCAGCAGCTTATCCACGGCTAGCGGGCCTTACACCGGGGAGCTGTTTTTT. Protein sequence: CASSLSTASGPYTGELFF.

This clone showed up just a few times. J is TRBJ1-4 and V is TRBV7-2, with 8 nucleotides matching TRBD1. J was trimmed by 7 bases and V by 1 base; bases with no gene match: 5. Germline CDR1 and CDR2: SGHTA and FQGNSA. The CDR3 sequence is 15 residues long. The CDR3 loop reads CASSLDRGFTEKLFF. CDR3 nucleotide sequence: TGTGCCAGCAGCTTAGACAGGGGGTTTACTGAAAAACTGTTTTTT.

This rearrangement joins TRBV7-8 to TRBJ2-7; the match to TRBD2 covers 7 bases. Germline values: CDR1 SGHVS, CDR2 FQNEAQ. The ends lost 2 bases at V and 7 bases at J; junction bases unmatched: 11. The CDR3 loop spans 15 amino acids. CDR3 amino acids: CASSLFGEGRGEQYF. Here the CDR3 DNA reads TGTGCCAGCAGCTTATTCGGGGAGGGGCGGGGGGAGCAGTACTTC. Full variable domain (outside the CDR3, taken from reference TRBV7-8 and TRBJ2-7): GAGVSQSPRYKVAKRGQDVALRCDPISGHVSLFWYQQALGQGPEFLTYFQNEAQLDKSGLPSDRFFAERPEGSVSTLKIQRTQQEDSAVYLCASSLFGEGRGEQYFGPGTRLTVT.

V gene TRBV2 combines with J gene TRBJ2-7; 7 positions agree with TRBD2. The trim removed 11 bases at V and 5 bases at J, leaving 12 bases unmatched. The CDR3 loop spans 13 amino acids. Germline CDR1 SNHLY, CDR2 FYNNEI. CDR3: CAGKRLARHEQYF. The DNA for the CDR3 is TGTGCCGGCAAGAGACTAGCTCGCCACGAGCAGTACTTC.

The chain recombines TRBV30 with TRBJ1-1, with 12 bases lining up with TRBD1. CDR3 size: 16 residues. With 3 bases clipped from V and 5 bases from J, the junction kept 10 bases outside the gene matches. Germline assignment: CDR1 GTSNPN and CDR2 SVGIG (reference sequence). CDR3 amino acids: CAWRGQGASYGTEAFF. CDR3 bases: TGTGCCTGGAGGGGACAGGGGGCTTCGTATGGTACTGAAGCTTTCTTT.

The CDR3: CAWRRGLRGEKLFF. CDR3 bases: TGTGCCTGGAGGCGGGGCCTAAGAGGTGAAAAACTGTTTTTT. The chain recombines TRBV30 with TRBJ1-4, with D perhaps TRBD1 (5 bases). CDR1 and CDR2 from the germline V gene are GTSNPN and SVGIG (reference sequence). This CDR3 is 14 amino acids long. Trimming left V 3 bases short and J 7 bases short, with 15 bases between.

The chain links TRBV29-1 to TRBJ1-1; TRBD1 matches 8 bases. The V gene end was trimmed by 7 bases and the J gene end by 5 bases; junction bases not matched to a gene: 9. Germline-derived CDR1 and CDR2 are SQVTM and ANQGSEA. This CDR3 is built from 13 residues. The CDR3 here is CSAEQGGNTEAFF. The CDR3 DNA reads TGCAGCGCCGAACAGGGGGGGAATACTGAAGCTTTCTTT. Supplemented by reference TRBV29-1 and TRBJ1-1, the full variable domain reads SAVISQKPSRDICQRGTSLTIQCQVDSQVTMMFWYRQQPGQSLTLIATANQGSEATYESGFVIDKFPISRPNLTFSTLTVSNMSPEDSSIYLCSAEQGGNTEAFFGQGTRLTVV.

The rearrangement uses TRBV4-3 and TRBJ1-3, with D perhaps TRBD1 (6 bases). The CDR3 totals 13 residues. Germline assignment: CDR1 LGHNA and CDR2 YSLEER. The V end lost 3 bases, the J end lost 9 bases, and 12 bases lay between the germline ends. CDR3 residues: CASSQTTGSTIYF. CDR3 bases: TGCGCCAGCAGCCAGACGACAGGATCCACCATATATTTT.

The chain uses TRBV4-3 and TRBJ2-1; D not resolved. The V and J ends lost 0 bases and 2 bases respectively, with 17 bases between them. The germline gives CDR1 LGHNA, CDR2 YSLEER. The CDR3 contains 18 residues. The CDR3 sequence is CASSQDDVRYNPYNEQFF. The CDR3, as DNA: TGCGCCAGCAGCCAAGATGATGTCCGGTATAACCCCTACAATGAGCAGTTCTTC.

The genes are TRBV10-2 and TRBJ2-3; 9 bases fit TRBD2. Germline V lookup: CDR1 WSHSY, CDR2 SAAADI. V trimming: 3 bases; J trimming: 1 base; junction bases outside the gene matches: 11. The CDR3 consists of 18 residues. The CDR3 is CASSDLAGALRGTDTQYF. In nucleotides, the CDR3 is TGCGCCAGCAGTGATTTAGCGGGGGCCCTCCGGGGCACAGATACGCAGTATTTT.

This rearrangement joins TRBV5-6 to TRBJ2-7; 7 nucleotides agree with TRBD1. The germline V gene has CDR1 SGHDT and CDR2 YYEEEE. The ends lost 2 bases at V and 3 bases at J; junction bases unmatched: 2. The CDR3 is 13 amino acids. The CDR3 loop is CASSFRTGYEQYF. CDR3 nucleotides: TGTGCCAGCAGCTTTAGGACAGGCTACGAGCAGTACTTC. The full variable domain, with the rest looked up from reference TRBV5-6 and TRBJ2-7, is DAGVTQSPTHLIKTRGQQVTLRCSPKSGHDTVSWYQQALGQGPQFIFQYYEEEERQRGNFPDRFSGHQFPNYSSELNVNALLLGDSALYLCASSFRTGYEQYFGPGTRLTVT.

In DNA form, the CDR3 reads TGCAGTGGTCAGGGCACCTATGGCTACACCTTC. This codes for CSGQGTYGYTF. The chain recombines TRBV20-1 with TRBJ1-2; maybe TRBD1 (5 bases). The CDR3 runs 11 residues. Germline V gives CDR1 DFQATT, CDR2 SNEGSKA (reference sequence). V lost 7 bases, J lost 4 bases, and 10 bases lay in between.

This clone was observed a single time. CDR3 amino acids: CASSGGRLNTEAFF. CDR3 nucleotide sequence: TGCGCCAGCAGCGGAGGACGGCTGAACACTGAAGCTTTCTTT. This chain joins TRBV5-1 and TRBJ1-1, with D unresolved. Germline values: CDR1 SGHRS, CDR2 YFSETQ. The CDR3 loop spans 14 amino acids. Trimming pared 4 bases from V and 0 bases from J, leaving 10 bases between.

This rearrangement joins TRBV7-2 to TRBJ1-2, with D unclear. Germline V gene lookup returns CDR1 SGHTA and CDR2 FQGNSA. V lost 5 bases to trimming and J lost 6 bases, with 16 bases between them. The CDR3 covers 14 residues. Here the CDR3 reads CASSPPGNTDGYTF. The CDR3 bases are TGTGCCAGCAGCCCACCCGGGAACACCGATGGCTACACCTTC. Drawing the rest from reference TRBV7-2 and TRBJ1-2, the complete variable domain is GAGVSQSPSNKVTEKGKDVELRCDPISGHTALYWYRQSLGQGLEFLIYFQGNSAPDKSGLPSDRFSAERTGGSVSTLTIQRTQQEDSAVYLCASSPPGNTDGYTFGSGTRLTVV.

J is TRBJ2-4 and V is TRBV10-3, with 9 bases aligning to TRBD1. CDR3 size: 17 residues. CDR1 is ENHRY, CDR2 SYGVKD, per germline. Trimming removed 6 bases from V and 7 bases from J; junction bases left unmatched: 16. The CDR3 is CAISSQEGQGLGNIQYF. The CDR3 DNA reads as TGTGCCATCAGCTCACAAGAAGGACAGGGGCTGGGTAACATTCAGTACTTC.

The chain links TRBV5-5 to TRBJ2-3; tentatively, D is TRBD1 (5 bases). Germline loops: CDR1 SGHKS, CDR2 YYEKEE (reference sequence). The CDR3 has 16 amino acids. V was trimmed by 0 bases and J by 1 base, leaving 12 bases between them. The CDR3 loop is CASSLAITRGTDTQYF. The DNA of the CDR3 is TGTGCCAGCAGCTTGGCCATCACCAGGGGCACAGATACGCAGTATTTT.